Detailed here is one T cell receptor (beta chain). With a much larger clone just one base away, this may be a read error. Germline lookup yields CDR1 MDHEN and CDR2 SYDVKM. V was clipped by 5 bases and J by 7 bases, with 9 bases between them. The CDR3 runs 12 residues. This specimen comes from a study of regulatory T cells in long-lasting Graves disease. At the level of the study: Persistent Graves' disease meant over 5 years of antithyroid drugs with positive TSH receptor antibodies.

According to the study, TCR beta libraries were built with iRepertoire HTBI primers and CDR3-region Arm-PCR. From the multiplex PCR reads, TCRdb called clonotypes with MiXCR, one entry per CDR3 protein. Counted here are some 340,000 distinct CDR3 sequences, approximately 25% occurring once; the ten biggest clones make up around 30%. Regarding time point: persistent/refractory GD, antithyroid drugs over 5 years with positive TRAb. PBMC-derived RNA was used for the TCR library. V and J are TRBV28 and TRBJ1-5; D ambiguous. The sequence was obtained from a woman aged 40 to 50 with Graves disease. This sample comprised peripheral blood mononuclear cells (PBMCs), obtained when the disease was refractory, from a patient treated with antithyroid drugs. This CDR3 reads CASSHHPQPQHF. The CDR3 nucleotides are TGTGCCAGCAGTCATCACCCCCAGCCCCAGCATTTT.